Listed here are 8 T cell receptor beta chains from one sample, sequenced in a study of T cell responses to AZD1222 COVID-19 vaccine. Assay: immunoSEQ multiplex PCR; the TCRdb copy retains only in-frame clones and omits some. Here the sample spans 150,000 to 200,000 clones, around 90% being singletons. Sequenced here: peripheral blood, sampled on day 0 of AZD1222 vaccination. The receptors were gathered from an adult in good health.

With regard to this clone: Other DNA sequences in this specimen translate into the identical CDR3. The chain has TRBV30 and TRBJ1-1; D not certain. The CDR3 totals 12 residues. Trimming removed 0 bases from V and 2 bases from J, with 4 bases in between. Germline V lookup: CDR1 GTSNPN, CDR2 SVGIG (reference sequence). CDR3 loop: CAWSVLNTEAFF. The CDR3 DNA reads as TGTGCCTGGAGTGTTTTAAACACTGAAGCTTTCTTT.

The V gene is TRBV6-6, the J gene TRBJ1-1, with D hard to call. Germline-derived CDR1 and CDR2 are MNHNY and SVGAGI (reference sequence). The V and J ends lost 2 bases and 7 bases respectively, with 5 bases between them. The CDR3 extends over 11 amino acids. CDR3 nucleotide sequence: TGTGCCAGCAGTTACAGGAATGAAGCTTTCTTT. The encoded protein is CASSYRNEAFF.

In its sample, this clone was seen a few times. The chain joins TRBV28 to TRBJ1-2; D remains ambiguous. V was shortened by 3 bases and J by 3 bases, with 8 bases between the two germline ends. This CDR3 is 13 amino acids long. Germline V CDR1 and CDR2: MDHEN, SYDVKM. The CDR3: CASSFPGHYGYTF. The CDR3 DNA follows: TGTGCCAGCAGTTTTCCCGGTCACTATGGCTACACCTTC.

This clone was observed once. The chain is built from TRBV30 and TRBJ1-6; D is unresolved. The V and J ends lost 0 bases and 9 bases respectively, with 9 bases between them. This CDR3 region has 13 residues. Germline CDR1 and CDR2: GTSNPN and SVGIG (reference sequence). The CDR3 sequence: CAWSVQRTSPLHF. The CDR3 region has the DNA TGTGCCTGGAGTGTACAACGGACTTCACCCCTCCACTTT.

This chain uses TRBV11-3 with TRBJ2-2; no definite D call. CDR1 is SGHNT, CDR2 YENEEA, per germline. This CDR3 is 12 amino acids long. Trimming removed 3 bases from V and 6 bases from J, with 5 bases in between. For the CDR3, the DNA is TGTGCCAGCAGCTTTGGACCCGGGGAGCTGTTTTTT. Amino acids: CASSFGPGELFF. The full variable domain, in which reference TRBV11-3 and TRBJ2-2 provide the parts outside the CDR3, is EAGVVQSPRYKIIEKKQPVAFWCNPISGHNTLYWYLQNLGQGPELLIRYENEEAVDDSQLPKDRFSAERLKGVDSTLKIQPAELGDSAVYLCASSFGPGELFFGEGSRLTVL.

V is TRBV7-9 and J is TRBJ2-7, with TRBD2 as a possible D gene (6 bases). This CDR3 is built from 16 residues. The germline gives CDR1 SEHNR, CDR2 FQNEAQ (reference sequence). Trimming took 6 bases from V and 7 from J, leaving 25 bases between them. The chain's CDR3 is CASSYPPGTPAKEQYF. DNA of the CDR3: TGTGCCAGCAGTTATCCCCCTGGGACTCCCGCGAAGGAGCAGTACTTC.

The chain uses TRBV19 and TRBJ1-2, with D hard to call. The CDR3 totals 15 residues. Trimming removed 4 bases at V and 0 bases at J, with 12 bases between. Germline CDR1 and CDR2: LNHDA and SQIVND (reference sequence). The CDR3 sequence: CASSTPAVSNYGYTF. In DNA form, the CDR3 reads TGTGCCAGTAGTACCCCAGCGGTTTCTAACTATGGCTACACCTTC.

CDR3 protein: CASSPRGGGQDYTDTQYF. CDR3 coding DNA: TGTGCCAGCAGCCCTAGAGGGGGGGGGCAGGACTACACAGATACGCAGTATTTT. The rearrangement links TRBV5-4 to TRBJ2-3, with a weak D call TRBD2 (7 bases). Trimming shortened V by 4 bases and J by 2 bases, and 23 bases separated the two germline ends. This CDR3 is 18 amino acids long. The germline V gene encodes CDR1 SGHNT and CDR2 YYREEE (reference sequence).